One and the same sample provided the 14 T cell receptor beta chains below, sequenced in a study of early T cells in non-severe SARS-CoV-2 infection. One entry per CDR3 protein, called by TCRdb with MiXCR from the 5' RACE reads. The sample lists more than 55,000 distinct CDR3 sequences, under 15% occurring once. Sequencing input: whole blood. Receptor source: an adult who was a healthcare worker with PCR-confirmed SARS-CoV-2 infection or an uninfected control (not recorded which).

Points on this clonotype: Since a much larger clone is just one base distant, this may be a read error. This CDR3 reads CASSQSLPTSESSYNEQYF. The CDR3 DNA follows: TGCGCCAGCAGTCAATCTCTCCCGACTAGCGAAAGCTCCTACAATGAGCAGTACTTC. The chain uses TRBV23-1 and TRBJ2-1, with 8 nucleotides matching TRBD2. The DNA end favors TRBJ2-7, so the J call may be wrong. TRBV23-1 is treated as an ORF (open reading frame) with a function not yet certain. This CDR3 region has 19 residues.

This clonotype was found many times. The chain is built from TRBV29-1 and TRBJ1-2; TRBD1 matches 8 bases. The CDR3 extends over 13 amino acids. V shed 0 bases, J shed 9 bases, and the junction held 6 bases outside the gene matches. From germline, CDR1 is SQVTM and CDR2 ANQGSEA. CDR3 region: CSVEDLRTGRYTF. The CDR3 coding sequence is TGCAGCGTTGAAGATCTTAGGACAGGGCGCTACACCTTC.

This clonotype appeared many times. This chain joins TRBV5-4 and TRBJ2-1; 7 bases map to TRBD1. This CDR3 contains 15 residues. Per the germline V gene, CDR1 is SGHNT and CDR2 is YYREEE (reference sequence). V trimming: 0 bases; J trimming: 7 bases; junction bases outside the gene matches: 7. The chain's CDR3 is CASSLEGAKSNEQFF. The CDR3 nucleotides are TGTGCCAGCAGCTTGGAGGGGGCTAAGTCTAATGAGCAGTTCTTC.

The chain recombines TRBV29-1 with TRBJ2-7, with D unresolved. The V end was cut by 4 bases, the J end by 0 bases, with 16 bases between. This CDR3 is 15 amino acids long. Looked up from germline, CDR1 is SQVTM and CDR2 is ANQGSEA. The CDR3 sequence is CSVVFETPTSYEQYF. The CDR3 region has the DNA TGCAGCGTTGTATTCGAAACACCGACCTCCTACGAGCAGTACTTC.

The chain has TRBV2 and TRBJ1-2; TRBD1 matches at 9 bases. From germline, CDR1 is SNHLY and CDR2 FYNNEI. V shed 6 bases and J 5 bases; nucleotides not matched to a gene: 19. The CDR3 totals 18 residues. As DNA, the CDR3 is TGTGCCAGCAGCGCCCCCGATCACCACGGGACAGGGTCGTATGGCTACACCTTC. Translating gives CASSAPDHHGTGSYGYTF.

This clonotype has a handful of counts. The chain links TRBV13 to TRBJ2-3; unclear D gene. The V gene lost 3 bases and the J gene lost 5 bases, with 15 bases spanning the gap. The CDR3 has 15 amino acids. CDR1 is PRHDT and CDR2 is FYEKMQ in the germline V gene (reference sequence). CDR3 protein: CASSFFASEEDTQYF. DNA of the CDR3: TGTGCCAGCAGCTTTTTTGCGTCAGAAGAAGATACGCAGTATTTT.

The chain joins TRBV10-2 to TRBJ2-2; tentative D call: TRBD2 (7 bases). The CDR3 extends over 12 amino acids. The germline V and J ends were trimmed by 8 bases and 4 bases, with 8 bases remaining between them. Germline loops: CDR1 WSHSY, CDR2 SAAADI. CDR3 sequence: CASGGATGELFF. CDR3 DNA sequence: TGCGCCAGCGGGGGGGCCACCGGGGAGCTGTTTTTT.

This clonotype was detected a few times. The gene calls are TRBV20-1 and TRBJ2-7, with D perhaps being TRBD1 or TRBD2 (6 bases each). Deletions cut 7 bases from V and 3 bases from J, with 19 bases between. CDR1 is DFQATT and CDR2 is SNEGSKA in the germline V gene (reference sequence). This CDR3 is 14 amino acids long. The CDR3 sequence is CSVAGHWSLYEQYF. The CDR3 DNA is TGCAGTGTTGCGGGACACTGGAGTCTCTACGAGCAGTACTTC.

This clonotype was detected many times. The DNA of the CDR3 is TGTGCCAGCAGCTTAGCCGGGACCGTGGGTGAGCAGTTCTTC. It is translated as CASSLAGTVGEQFF. This sequence joins TRBV7-9 and TRBJ2-1; D is possibly TRBD1 or TRBD2 (5 bases each). The germline V gene has CDR1 SEHNR and CDR2 FQNEAQ (reference sequence). V lost 0 bases, J lost 9 bases, and 12 bases lay in between. CDR3 size: 14 residues.

This clonotype was seen repeatedly, ten times or more. The chain has TRBV7-3 and TRBJ2-7; the D gene is possibly TRBD1 (6 bases). The CDR3 loop spans 15 amino acids. Looked up from germline, CDR1 is SGHTA and CDR2 is FQGTGA. V was cut by 5 bases and J by 2 bases, with 16 bases left in between. The CDR3 coding sequence is TGTGCCAGCAGCCTAAGGCCAGGGGAAGCCTACGAGCAGTACTTC. It encodes CASSLRPGEAYEQYF.

This clonotype has just a few counts. J is TRBJ2-3 and V is TRBV20-1, with D unclear. The CDR3 is made up of 14 amino acids. Germline CDR1 is DFQATT and CDR2 is SNEGSKA (reference sequence). Trimming cost V 3 bases and J 2 bases, with 12 bases left between them. The CDR3 DNA reads as TGCAGTGCTAGTCTCGAAGATTACACAGATACGCAGTATTTT. This encodes CSASLEDYTDTQYF.

This clonotype was observed many times. The V and J genes are TRBV7-2 and TRBJ1-5; D is undetermined. Looked up from germline, CDR1 is SGHTA and CDR2 is FQGNSA. The V end was cut by 3 bases, the J end by 9 bases, with 9 bases between. The CDR3 loop spans 12 amino acids. For the CDR3, the DNA is TGTGCCAGCAGCTTGAGACCGGGGCCCCAGCATTTT. Residues: CASSLRPGPQHF.

A few counts support this clonotype. The chain is built from TRBV29-1 and TRBJ2-2, with TRBD2 matching 11 bases. The germline V gene has CDR1 SQVTM and CDR2 ANQGSEA. The J segment lost 0 bases and the V segment lost 4 bases, leaving 7 bases of the junction unmatched. The CDR3 contains 17 residues. CDR3 protein: CSVGLAGGLTNTGELFF. The CDR3 DNA sequence: TGCAGCGTTGGGCTAGCGGGGGGACTCACGAACACCGGGGAGCTGTTTTTT.

This clonotype was counted only a few times. The V and J genes are TRBV7-3 and TRBJ2-7; D is unclear. V was clipped by 3 bases and J by 3 bases, with 6 bases between them. CDR1 SGHTA and CDR2 FQGTGA come from the germline V gene. The length of the CDR3 is 12 residues. This chain's CDR3 is CASSFDGYEQYF. The CDR3 nucleotides read TGTGCCAGCAGCTTTGATGGCTACGAGCAGTACTTC.